This passage covers 24 T cell receptor beta chains from one sample sequenced in a study of identical twins. TCRdb processed the 5' RACE reads anew with MiXCR; each CDR3 protein has one entry. Of some 500,000 distinct CDR3 sequences listed, approximately 22% are singletons. The same sample was also used in a study of T cells expressing NK-cell markers.

The sample taken for sequencing was CD4+ T cells sorted from blood. Source of these receptors: a young woman in good health.

The genes are TRBV20-1 and TRBJ1-1, with D perhaps TRBD1 (6 bases). The CDR3 spans 18 residues. In germline, CDR1 is DFQATT, CDR2 SNEGSKA (reference sequence). V was trimmed by 6 bases and J by 1 base, leaving 27 bases between them. The CDR3 sequence is CSAHDRMGHLKGNTEAFF. CDR3 coding DNA: TGCAGTGCGCACGACCGTATGGGACATCTCAAAGGGAACACTGAAGCTTTCTTT.

This chain links TRBV15 with TRBJ2-1; 8 bases are shared with TRBD2. The J segment lost 5 bases and the V segment lost 0 bases, leaving 6 bases of the junction unmatched. This CDR3 has 16 residues. CDR1 and CDR2 from the germline V gene are LNHNV and YYDKDF (reference sequence). This CDR3 reads CATSRDGAGGNNEQFF. CDR3 bases: TGTGCCACCAGCAGAGATGGGGCGGGGGGAAACAATGAGCAGTTCTTC. Based on the CDR3 plus reference TRBV15 and TRBJ2-1, the full variable domain is DAMVIQNPRYQVTQFGKPVTLSCSQTLNHNVMYWYQQKSSQAPKLLFHYYDKDFNNEADTPDNFQSRRPNTSFCFLDIRSPGLGDTAMYLCATSRDGAGGNNEQFFGPGTRLTVL.

This clonotype was picked up a small number of times. The chain recombines TRBV6-5 with TRBJ2-1; 9 bases match TRBD2. In germline, CDR1 is MNHEY, CDR2 SVGAGI. CDR3 length: 14 residues. V trimming: 2 bases; J trimming: 8 bases; junction bases outside the gene matches: 4. The CDR3 here is CASSYAGGLDEQFF. CDR3 sequence (DNA): TGTGCCAGCAGTTACGCGGGGGGGCTGGATGAGCAGTTCTTC.

This clonotype was counted a few times. This rearrangement joins TRBV6-6 to TRBJ1-2; D is uncertain. CDR3 length equals 12 residues. The germline gives CDR1 MNHNY, CDR2 SVGAGI (reference sequence). Between the trimmed V and J ends, which lost 7 bases and 6 bases, there was a span of 12 bases. CDR3 sequence (DNA): TGTGCCAGCATCGCCTCCGGGGATGGCTACACCTTC. Protein sequence: CASIASGDGYTF.

This clonotype was seen only once. This rearrangement joins TRBV3-1 to TRBJ1-1; D unclear. This CDR3 contains 12 residues. V was clipped by 5 bases and J by 11 bases, with 15 bases between them. Germline lookup yields CDR1 LGHDT and CDR2 YNNKEL (reference sequence). This CDR3 is CASSEARGMAFF. The DNA of the CDR3 is TGTGCCAGCAGCGAAGCGCGGGGTATGGCTTTCTTT.

This clonotype has at least ten counts. This sequence joins TRBV12-3 or TRBV12-4 and TRBJ1-1, with no clear D. The CDR3 covers 14 residues. V lost 5 bases and J lost 6, with 16 bases in between. The CDR3 loop reads CASSPWRPDAEAFF. In DNA, the CDR3 is TGTGCCAGCAGTCCATGGAGGCCCGACGCTGAAGCTTTCTTT.

V is TRBV6-1 and J is TRBJ1-1; perhaps TRBD1 as D (6 bases). The V end lost 6 bases, the J end lost 12 bases, and 20 bases lay between the germline ends. The germline V gene encodes CDR1 MNHNS and CDR2 SASEGT. The CDR3 spans 13 residues. In DNA, the CDR3 is TGTGCCAGCAGCCAGAGAATTCAGGGGTTGACTTTCTTT. Protein sequence: CASSQRIQGLTFF.

In its sample, this clonotype was seen many times. V usage is TRBV7-3 and J usage is TRBJ2-1, with 8 bases lining up with TRBD2. J lost 15 bases, V lost 3 bases, and 19 bases had no gene match. The CDR3 has 16 residues. CDR1 and CDR2 from the germline V gene are SGHTA and FQGTGA. The CDR3 here is CASSLNYYQSGTSVFF. CDR3 coding DNA: TGTGCCAGCAGCTTGAACTATTACCAATCCGGGACTAGTGTGTTCTTC.

This clonotype was counted a few times. This rearrangement joins TRBV6-1 to TRBJ2-5, with D possibly being TRBD1 (7 bases). The V gene lost 5 bases and the J gene lost 5 bases, with 12 bases spanning the gap. The CDR3 loop spans 13 amino acids. Germline CDR1 reads MNHNS; CDR2 reads SASEGT. The CDR3 spells CASSQTGRETQYF. DNA of the CDR3: TGTGCCAGCAGTCAGACAGGGAGGGAGACCCAGTACTTC.

The sample holds a few counts of this clonotype. The chain couples TRBV5-1 to TRBJ1-2; D is uncertain. The CDR3 covers 15 residues. V gave up 1 base and J gave up 1 base, with 11 bases separating them. CDR1 is SGHRS and CDR2 is YFSETQ in the germline V gene. The chain's CDR3 is CASSLSAAYNYGYTF. CDR3 bases: TGCGCCAGCAGCTTGTCGGCAGCGTATAACTATGGCTACACCTTC.

CDR3 sequence reads: CASSVGARTGGGNEQFF. The CDR3 coding sequence is TGTGCCAGCAGCGTAGGTGCCCGGACAGGGGGGGGCAATGAGCAGTTCTTC. This rearrangement joins TRBV9 to TRBJ2-1; the match to TRBD1 covers 10 bases. The germline V gene encodes CDR1 SGDLS and CDR2 YYNGEE. Trimming took 0 bases from V and 6 from J; bases not matched to a gene: 9. The CDR3 length is 17 residues.

This clonotype was found a few times. The chain has TRBV5-1 and TRBJ2-6; TRBD1 or TRBD2 may be the D gene (5 bases each). Germline values: CDR1 SGHRS, CDR2 YFSETQ. V lost 4 bases and J 0 bases, leaving 8 bases between the germline ends. This CDR3 comprises 15 residues. CDR3 region: CASSRDGSGANVLTF. The CDR3 DNA is TGCGCCAGCAGCCGGGACGGCTCTGGGGCCAACGTCCTGACTTTC.

This clonotype was observed many times. CDR3 loop: CASSHGGSNYGYTF. The CDR3 DNA follows: TGTGCCAGCAGCCACGGCGGATCTAACTATGGCTACACCTTC. V and J are TRBV3-1 and TRBJ1-2; D unresolved. The CDR3 is made up of 14 amino acids. The germline V and J ends were trimmed by 3 bases and 0 bases, with 8 bases remaining between them. Germline V gene sequence: CDR1 LGHDT, CDR2 YNNKEL (reference sequence).

This clonotype occurred many times. The chain links TRBV29-1 to TRBJ1-1; D is unresolved. Germline-derived CDR1 and CDR2 are SQVTM and ANQGSEA. Between the trimmed V and J ends, which lost 3 bases and 5 bases, there was a span of 10 bases. The CDR3 is 12 amino acids. In DNA, the CDR3 is TGCAGCGTTGATAATGTCGTAACTGAAGCTTTCTTT. Residues: CSVDNVVTEAFF.

In this sample, this clonotype turned up a few times. This rearrangement joins TRBV18 to TRBJ2-7; D is undetermined. Deletions cut 2 bases from V and 3 bases from J, with 8 bases between. CDR1 is KGHSH, CDR2 LQKENI, per germline. This CDR3 has 13 residues. The CDR3 loop is CASSPVHLYEQYF. The CDR3 DNA sequence: TGTGCCAGCTCACCAGTACATCTCTACGAGCAGTACTTC.

This CDR3 is CASCGGIGETQYF. For the CDR3, the DNA is TGTGCCAGCTGCGGGGGGATAGGAGAGACCCAGTACTTC. This rearrangement joins TRBV6-6 to TRBJ2-5; 8 positions agree with TRBD2. V dropped 8 bases and J dropped 4; count of bases not matched to a gene: 6. Germline loops: CDR1 MNHNY, CDR2 SVGAGI (reference sequence). The CDR3 length is 13 residues.

The chain joins TRBV6-1 to TRBJ2-1, with a possible D match to TRBD2 (6 bases). Per germline, CDR1 MNHNS and CDR2 SASEGT. This CDR3 has 14 amino acids. Trimming removed 6 bases at V and 6 bases at J, with 15 bases between. The CDR3 region has the DNA TGTGCCAGCAGCCCAGGGAGGAGGATCAATGAGCAGTTCTTC. Its protein is CASSPGRRINEQFF.

The rearrangement uses TRBV7-9 and TRBJ2-1, with 7 bases aligning to TRBD2. Germline loops: CDR1 SEHNR, CDR2 FQNEAQ (reference sequence). With 1 base clipped from V and 6 bases from J, the junction kept 9 bases outside the gene matches. CDR3 length: 16 residues. CDR3 amino acids: CASSLEARLAVNEQFF. CDR3 bases: TGTGCCAGCAGCTTAGAAGCCCGGCTAGCGGTCAATGAGCAGTTCTTC.

This clonotype was seen a handful of times. The J gene is TRBJ1-6, the V gene TRBV6-1; D uncertain. Per the germline V gene, CDR1 is MNHNS and CDR2 is SASEGT. Trimming shortened V by 8 bases and J by 5 bases, and 13 bases separated the two germline ends. This CDR3 spans 14 amino acids. CDR3 sequence (DNA): TGTGCCAGCCAAACTCGGGTCAATAATTCACCCCTCCACTTT. It codes for CASQTRVNNSPLHF.

The table lists this clonotype with a few counts. The CDR3 here is CASSRGRARGEQFF. The CDR3 DNA follows: TGTGCCAGCAGTCGCGGGAGGGCGAGGGGTGAGCAGTTCTTC. The rearrangement joins TRBV12-3 or TRBV12-4 to TRBJ2-1; 9 bases fit TRBD2. CDR3 size: 14 residues. Trimming cost V 5 bases and J 9 bases; bases outside gene matches: 8.

Concerning this clonotype: The junction differs from germline at one of its ends, possibly a read error. J is TRBJ1-3 and V is TRBV12-3 or TRBV12-4; tentatively, D is TRBD1 (5 bases). The CDR3 totals 15 residues. CDR3 protein: CAGSLRGLAGNTIYF. The CDR3 nucleotides are TGTGCCGGCAGTTTAAGGGGCCTCGCTGGAAACACCATATATTTT.

This clonotype was seen repeatedly, ten times or more. CDR3 sequence reads: CSAIGTSPLSYNEQFF. CDR3 DNA: TGCAGTGCGATAGGGACTAGCCCCCTCTCCTACAATGAGCAGTTCTTC. The gene calls are TRBV20-1 and TRBJ2-1; TRBD2 matches 9 bases. Germline lookup yields CDR1 DFQATT and CDR2 SNEGSKA (reference sequence). The CDR3 consists of 16 residues. After removal of 6 bases from V and 0 bases from J, the junction contained 9 bases not matched to a gene.

This clonotype turned up a few times. The chain has TRBV6-5 and TRBJ2-7, with TRBD1 identical over 8 bases. This CDR3 comprises 14 residues. Per the germline V gene, CDR1 is MNHEY and CDR2 is SVGAGI. V dropped 4 bases and J dropped 4; count of bases not matched to a gene: 6. CDR3 amino acids: CASSFGTGRYEQYF. The DNA for the CDR3 is TGTGCCAGCAGTTTCGGGACAGGACGGTACGAGCAGTACTTC.

The sample holds a few counts of this clonotype. V and J are TRBV5-6 and TRBJ2-2; D is uncertain. This CDR3 is 18 amino acids long. Germline values: CDR1 SGHDT, CDR2 YYEEEE. V lost 1 base to trimming and J lost 4 bases, with 20 bases between them. The CDR3 sequence: CASSLWPVSSELTGELFF. For the CDR3, the DNA is TGTGCCAGCAGCTTGTGGCCGGTTTCGTCAGAACTCACCGGGGAGCTGTTTTTT.